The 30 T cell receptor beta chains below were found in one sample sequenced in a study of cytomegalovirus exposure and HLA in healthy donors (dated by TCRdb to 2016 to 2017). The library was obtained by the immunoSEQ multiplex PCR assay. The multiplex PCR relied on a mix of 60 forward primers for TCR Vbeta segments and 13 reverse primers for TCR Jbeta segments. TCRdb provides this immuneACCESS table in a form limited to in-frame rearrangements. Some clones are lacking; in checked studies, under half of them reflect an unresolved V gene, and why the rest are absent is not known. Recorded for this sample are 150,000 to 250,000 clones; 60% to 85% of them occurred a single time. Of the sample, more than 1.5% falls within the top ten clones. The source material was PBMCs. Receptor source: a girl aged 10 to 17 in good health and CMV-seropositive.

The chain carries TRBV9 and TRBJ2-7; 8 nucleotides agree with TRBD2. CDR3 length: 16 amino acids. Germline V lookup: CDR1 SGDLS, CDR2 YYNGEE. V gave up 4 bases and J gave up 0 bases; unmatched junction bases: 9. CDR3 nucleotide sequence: TGTGCCAGCAGCCGGGGGGGAGGGGTTGGCTCCTACGAGCAGTACTTC. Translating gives CASSRGGGVGSYEQYF.

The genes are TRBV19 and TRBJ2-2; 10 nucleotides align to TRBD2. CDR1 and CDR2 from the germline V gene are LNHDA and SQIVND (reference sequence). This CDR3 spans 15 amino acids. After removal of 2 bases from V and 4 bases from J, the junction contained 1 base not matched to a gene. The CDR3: CASSILAGVTGELFF. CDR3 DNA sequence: TGTGCCAGTAGTATACTAGCGGGGGTCACCGGGGAGCTGTTTTTT.

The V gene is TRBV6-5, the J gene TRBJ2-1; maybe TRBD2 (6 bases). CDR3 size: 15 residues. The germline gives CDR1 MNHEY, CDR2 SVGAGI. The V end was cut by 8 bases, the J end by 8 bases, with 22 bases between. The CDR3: CASSPFGRGWDEQFF. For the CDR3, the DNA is TGTGCCAGCTCCCCTTTCGGGCGGGGCTGGGATGAGCAGTTCTTC.

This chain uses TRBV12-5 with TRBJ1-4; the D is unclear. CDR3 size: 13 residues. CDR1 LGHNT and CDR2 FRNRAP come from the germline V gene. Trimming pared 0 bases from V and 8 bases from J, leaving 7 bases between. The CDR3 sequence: CASGLVYGEKLFF. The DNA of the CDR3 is TGTGCTAGTGGTTTGGTATATGGCGAAAAACTGTTTTTT. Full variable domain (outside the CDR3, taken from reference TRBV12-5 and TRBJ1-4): DARVTQTPRHKVTEMGQEVTMRCQPILGHNTVFWYRQTMMQGLELLAYFRNRAPLDDSGMPKDRFSAEMPDATLATLKIQPSEPRDSAVYFCASGLVYGEKLFFGSGTQLSVL.

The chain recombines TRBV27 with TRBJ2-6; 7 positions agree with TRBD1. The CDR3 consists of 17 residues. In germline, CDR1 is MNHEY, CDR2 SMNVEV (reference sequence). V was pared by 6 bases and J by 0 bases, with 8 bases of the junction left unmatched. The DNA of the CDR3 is TGTGCCAGCAGCAGGAGGACAGGTCTCTCTGGGGCCAACGTCCTGACTTTC. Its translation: CASSRRTGLSGANVLTF. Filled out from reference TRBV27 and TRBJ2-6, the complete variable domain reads EAQVTQNPRYLITVTGKKLTVTCSQNMNHEYMSWYRQDPGLGLRQIYYSMNVEVTDKGDVPEGYKVSRKEKRNFPLILESPSPNQTSLYFCASSRRTGLSGANVLTFGAGSRLTVL.

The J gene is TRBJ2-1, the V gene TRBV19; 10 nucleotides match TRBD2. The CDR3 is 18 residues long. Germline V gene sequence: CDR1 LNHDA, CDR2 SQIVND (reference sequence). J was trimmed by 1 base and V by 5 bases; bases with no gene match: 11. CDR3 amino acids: CASSVGWLAGDSYNEQFF. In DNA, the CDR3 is TGTGCCAGTAGTGTTGGTTGGCTAGCGGGGGATTCCTACAATGAGCAGTTCTTC. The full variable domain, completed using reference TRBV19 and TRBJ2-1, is DGGITQSPKYLFRKEGQNVTLSCEQNLNHDAMYWYRQDPGQGLRLIYYSQIVNDFQKGDIAEGYSVSREKKESFPLTVTSAQKNPTAFYLCASSVGWLAGDSYNEQFFGPGTRLTVL.

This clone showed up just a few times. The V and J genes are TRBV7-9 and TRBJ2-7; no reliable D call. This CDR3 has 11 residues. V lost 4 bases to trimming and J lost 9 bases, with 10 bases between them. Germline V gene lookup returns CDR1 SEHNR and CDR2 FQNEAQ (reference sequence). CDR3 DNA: TGTGCCAGCAGCTCCTCCCCCCCGCAGTACTTC. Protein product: CASSSSPPQYF.

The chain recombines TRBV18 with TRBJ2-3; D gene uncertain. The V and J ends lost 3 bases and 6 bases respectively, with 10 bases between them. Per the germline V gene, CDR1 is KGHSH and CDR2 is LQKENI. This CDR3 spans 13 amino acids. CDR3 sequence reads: CASSPGSWDTQYF. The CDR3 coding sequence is TGTGCCAGCTCACCGGGCTCATGGGATACGCAGTATTTT.

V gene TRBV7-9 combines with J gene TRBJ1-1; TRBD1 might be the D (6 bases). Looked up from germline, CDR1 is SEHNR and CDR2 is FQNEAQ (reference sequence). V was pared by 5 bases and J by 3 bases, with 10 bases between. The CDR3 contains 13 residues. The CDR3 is CASSTGTYTEAFF. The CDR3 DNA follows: TGTGCCAGCAGCACAGGGACGTACACTGAAGCTTTCTTT.

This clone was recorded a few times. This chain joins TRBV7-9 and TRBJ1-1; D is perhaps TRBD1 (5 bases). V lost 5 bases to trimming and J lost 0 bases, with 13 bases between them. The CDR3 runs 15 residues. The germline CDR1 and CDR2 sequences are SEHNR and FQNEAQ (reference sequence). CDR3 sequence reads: CASSPQTVMNTEAFF. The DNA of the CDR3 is TGTGCCAGCAGCCCCCAGACAGTCATGAACACTGAAGCTTTCTTT.

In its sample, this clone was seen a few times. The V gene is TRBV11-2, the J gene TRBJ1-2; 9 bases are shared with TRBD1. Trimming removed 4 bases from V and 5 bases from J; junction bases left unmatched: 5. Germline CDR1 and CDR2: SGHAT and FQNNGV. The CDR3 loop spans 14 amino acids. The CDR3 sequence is CASSSGDRVYGYTF. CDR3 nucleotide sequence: TGTGCCAGCAGCTCAGGGGACAGGGTTTATGGCTACACCTTC.

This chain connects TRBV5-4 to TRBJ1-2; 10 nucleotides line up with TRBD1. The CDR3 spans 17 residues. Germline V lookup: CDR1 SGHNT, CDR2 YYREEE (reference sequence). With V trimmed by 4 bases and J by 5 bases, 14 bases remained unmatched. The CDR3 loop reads CASSQVLGTGEGYGYTF. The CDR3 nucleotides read TGTGCCAGCAGCCAAGTATTAGGGACAGGGGAGGGGTATGGCTACACCTTC.

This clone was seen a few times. The CDR3 bases are TGCGCCAGCAGCCCGCAGACAGGTACCTACGAGCAGTACTTC. It codes for CASSPQTGTYEQYF. The rearrangement uses TRBV5-1 and TRBJ2-7; maybe TRBD1 (6 bases). The CDR3 is made up of 14 amino acids. Trimming pared 4 bases from V and 2 bases from J, leaving 13 bases between. Germline CDR1 is SGHRS and CDR2 is YFSETQ.

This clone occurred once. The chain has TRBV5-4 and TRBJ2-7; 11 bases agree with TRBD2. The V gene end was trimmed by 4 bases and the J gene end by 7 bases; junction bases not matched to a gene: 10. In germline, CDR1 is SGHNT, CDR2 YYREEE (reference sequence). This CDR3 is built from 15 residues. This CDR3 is CASSPEPTSGTEQYF. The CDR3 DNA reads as TGTGCCAGCAGCCCGGAACCGACTAGCGGGACAGAGCAGTACTTC. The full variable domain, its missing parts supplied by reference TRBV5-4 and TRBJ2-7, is ETGVTQSPTHLIKTRGQQVTLRCSSQSGHNTVSWYQQALGQGPQFIFQYYREEENGRGNFPPRFSGLQFPNYSSELNVNALELDDSALYLCASSPEPTSGTEQYFGPGTRLTVT.

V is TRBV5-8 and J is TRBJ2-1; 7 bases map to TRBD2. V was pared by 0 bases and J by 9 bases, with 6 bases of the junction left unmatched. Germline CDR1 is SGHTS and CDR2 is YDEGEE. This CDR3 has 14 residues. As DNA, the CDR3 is TGTGCCAGCAGCTTGGAGGGACCGGGGGGTGAGCAGTTCTTC. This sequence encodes CASSLEGPGGEQFF.

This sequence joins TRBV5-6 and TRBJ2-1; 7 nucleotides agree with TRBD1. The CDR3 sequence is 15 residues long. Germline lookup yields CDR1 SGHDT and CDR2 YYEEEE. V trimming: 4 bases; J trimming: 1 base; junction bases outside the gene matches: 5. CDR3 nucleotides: TGTGCCAGCAGCGCCCGACAGGGATCCTACAATGAGCAGTTCTTC. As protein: CASSARQGSYNEQFF.

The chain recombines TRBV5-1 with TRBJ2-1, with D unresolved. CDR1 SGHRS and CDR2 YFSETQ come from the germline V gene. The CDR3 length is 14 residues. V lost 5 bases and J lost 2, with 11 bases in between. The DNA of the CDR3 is TGCGCCAGCAGGTCTACAGATACCTACAATGAGCAGTTCTTC. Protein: CASRSTDTYNEQFF.

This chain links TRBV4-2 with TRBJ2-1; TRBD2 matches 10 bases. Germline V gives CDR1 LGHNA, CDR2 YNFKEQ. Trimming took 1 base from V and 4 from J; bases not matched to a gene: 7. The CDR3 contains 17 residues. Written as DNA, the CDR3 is TGTGCCAGCAGCCAAGGGGTAGCGGGGGGACCATACAATGAGCAGTTCTTC. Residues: CASSQGVAGGPYNEQFF.

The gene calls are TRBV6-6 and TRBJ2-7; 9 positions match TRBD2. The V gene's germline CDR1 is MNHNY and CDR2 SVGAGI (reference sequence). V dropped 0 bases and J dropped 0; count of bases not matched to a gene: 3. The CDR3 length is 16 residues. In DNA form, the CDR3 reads TGTGCCAGCAGTTACTCTGCGGGGGGGAGCTCCTACGAGCAGTACTTC. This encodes CASSYSAGGSSYEQYF.

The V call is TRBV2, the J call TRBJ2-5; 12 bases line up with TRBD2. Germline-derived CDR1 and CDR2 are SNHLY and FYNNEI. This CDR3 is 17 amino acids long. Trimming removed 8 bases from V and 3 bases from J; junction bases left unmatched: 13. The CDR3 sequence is CASSGPPSGGDKETQYF. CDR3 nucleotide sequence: TGTGCCAGCTCTGGGCCCCCTAGCGGGGGGGACAAAGAGACCCAGTACTTC.

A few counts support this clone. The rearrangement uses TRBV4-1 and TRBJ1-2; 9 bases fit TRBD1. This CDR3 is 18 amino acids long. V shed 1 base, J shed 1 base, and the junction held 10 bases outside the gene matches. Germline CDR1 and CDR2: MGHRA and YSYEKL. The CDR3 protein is CASSQGFRRDRDNYGYTF. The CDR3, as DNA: TGCGCCAGCAGCCAAGGCTTTCGAAGGGACAGGGATAACTATGGCTACACCTTC.

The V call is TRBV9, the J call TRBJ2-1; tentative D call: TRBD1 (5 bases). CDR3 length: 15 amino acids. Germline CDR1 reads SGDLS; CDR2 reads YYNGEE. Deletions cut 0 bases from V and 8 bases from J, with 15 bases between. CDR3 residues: CASSVGTRVEDEQFF. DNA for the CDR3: TGTGCCAGCAGCGTAGGGACCAGGGTAGAAGATGAGCAGTTCTTC.

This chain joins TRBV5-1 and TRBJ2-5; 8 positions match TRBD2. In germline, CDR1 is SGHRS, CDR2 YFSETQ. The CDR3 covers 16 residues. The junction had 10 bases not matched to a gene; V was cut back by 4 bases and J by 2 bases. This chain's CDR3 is CASSVSFAGGQETQYF. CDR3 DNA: TGCGCCAGCAGCGTGTCTTTCGCGGGGGGTCAAGAGACCCAGTACTTC.

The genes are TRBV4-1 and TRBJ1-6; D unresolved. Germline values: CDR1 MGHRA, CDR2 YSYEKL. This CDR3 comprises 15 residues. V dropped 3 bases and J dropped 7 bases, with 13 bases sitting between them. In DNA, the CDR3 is TGCGCCAGCAGCCACCCACTCCAGGCGAATTCACCCCTCCACTTT. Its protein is CASSHPLQANSPLHF.

CDR3 amino acids: CASSPGQGKVANTGELFF. The CDR3 DNA is TGCGCCAGCAGCCCCGGACAGGGGAAGGTTGCGAACACCGGGGAGCTGTTTTTT. This chain connects TRBV5-1 to TRBJ2-2; 9 positions match TRBD1. Per the germline V gene, CDR1 is SGHRS and CDR2 is YFSETQ. This CDR3 spans 18 amino acids. V gave up 4 bases and J gave up 0 bases; unmatched junction bases: 10.

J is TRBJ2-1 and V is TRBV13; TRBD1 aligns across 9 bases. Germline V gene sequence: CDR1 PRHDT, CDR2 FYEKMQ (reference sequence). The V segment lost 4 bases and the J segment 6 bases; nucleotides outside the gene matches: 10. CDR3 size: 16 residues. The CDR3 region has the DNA TGTGCCAGCAGCTACGACCGGACAGGGGATGCCAATGAGCAGTTCTTC. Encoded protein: CASSYDRTGDANEQFF.

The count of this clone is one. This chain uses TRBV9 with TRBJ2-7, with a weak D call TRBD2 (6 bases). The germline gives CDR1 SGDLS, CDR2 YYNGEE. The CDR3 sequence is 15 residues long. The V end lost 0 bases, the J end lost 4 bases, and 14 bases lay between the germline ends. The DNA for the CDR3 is TGTGCCAGCAGCGTAGGGGGGGAAGATTTGTACGAGCAGTACTTC. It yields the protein CASSVGGEDLYEQYF.

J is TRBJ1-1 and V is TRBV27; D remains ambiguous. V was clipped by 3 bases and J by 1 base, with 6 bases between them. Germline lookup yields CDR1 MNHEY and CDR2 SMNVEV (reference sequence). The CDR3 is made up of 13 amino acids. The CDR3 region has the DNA TGTGCCAGCAGTTTGCAGTCGAACACTGAAGCTTTCTTT. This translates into CASSLQSNTEAFF.

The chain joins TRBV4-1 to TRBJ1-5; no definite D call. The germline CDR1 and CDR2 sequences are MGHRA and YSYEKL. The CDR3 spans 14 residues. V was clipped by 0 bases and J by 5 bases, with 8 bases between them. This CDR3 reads CASSQESTYQPQHF. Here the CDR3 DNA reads TGCGCCAGCAGCCAAGAAAGCACCTATCAGCCCCAGCATTTT.

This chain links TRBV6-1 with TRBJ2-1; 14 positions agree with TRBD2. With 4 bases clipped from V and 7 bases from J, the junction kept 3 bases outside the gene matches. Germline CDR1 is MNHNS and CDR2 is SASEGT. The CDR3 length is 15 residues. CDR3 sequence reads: CASSGTSGGSNEQFF. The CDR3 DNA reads TGTGCCAGCAGTGGGACTAGCGGGGGGTCGAATGAGCAGTTCTTC.